This paragraph reports one T cell receptor (beta chain). The antigen is unknown. This sample stems from a study of chemoradiotherapy in HPV16-positive cancers. Findings and caveats of the study: Candidate HPV-specific clones and E7-related TCR motifs grew in tumor during treatment.

Here immunoSEQ multiplex PCR was the method, and the copy in TCRdb shows in-frame clones only, minus some. Here the sample spans 2,500 to 3,500 clones, less than 80% being singletons. This CDR3 has 14 amino acids. Per germline, CDR1 LNHDA and CDR2 SQIVND (reference sequence). The V end lost 11 bases, the J end lost 6 bases, and 20 bases lay between the germline ends. The chain uses TRBV19 and TRBJ1-5; D possibly corresponds to TRBD1 (6 bases). This TCR was sampled from a human donor with HPV-associated anogenital cancer. This sample comprised tumor tissue, obtained from a patient who underwent chemoradiotherapy. The CDR3 region has the DNA TGTGCCGCCGAACAGGGTGAGGGACTTCAGCCCCAGCATTTT. It specifies CAAEQGEGLQPQHF.